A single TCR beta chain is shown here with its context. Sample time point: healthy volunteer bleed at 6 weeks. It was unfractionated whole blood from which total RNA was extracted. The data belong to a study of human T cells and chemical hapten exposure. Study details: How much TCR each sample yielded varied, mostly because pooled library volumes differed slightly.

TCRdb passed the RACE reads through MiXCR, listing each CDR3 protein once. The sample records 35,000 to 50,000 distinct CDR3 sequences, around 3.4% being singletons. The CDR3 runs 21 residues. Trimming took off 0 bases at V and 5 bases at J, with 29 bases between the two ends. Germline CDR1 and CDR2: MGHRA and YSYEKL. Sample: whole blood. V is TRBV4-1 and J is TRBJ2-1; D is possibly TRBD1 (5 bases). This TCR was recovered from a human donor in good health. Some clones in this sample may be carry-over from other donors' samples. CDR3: CASSQESTNMVGRPGDNEQFF. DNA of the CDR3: TGCGCCAGCAGCCAAGAGTCTACTAATATGGTGGGGCGCCCGGGCGACAATGAGCAGTTCTTC.